This T cell receptor beta chain appears in the sequencing data of a study of blood T cell repertoires in COVID-19. As for the study in general: Material from acute and convalescent COVID-19 was sourced from the United States, Italy and Spain. PBMCs, B-cell-depleted T cells, or T cells were the source of the cDNA or gDNA that made up the material.

Source study methods: Reference gene primer amplification gave estimated nucleated cell counts. The method was immunoSEQ multiplex PCR; TCRdb's version includes in-frame clones alone and lacks a portion of them. That table supplies the V and J calls and clone size; D and trimming were determined from the DNA. The sample includes approximately 250,000 clones, around 85% of them seen just once. The germline V gene encodes CDR1 MGHRA and CDR2 YSYEKL. The CDR3 has 12 residues. V was shortened by 4 bases and J by 4 bases, with 6 bases between the two germline ends. This TCR derives from an older woman with active or convalescent COVID-19. This chain links TRBV4-1 with TRBJ2-3, with D possibly TRBD2 on 5 matching bases. The sample comprised peripheral blood. CDR3 residues: CASSPDSDTQYF. The CDR3 coding sequence is TGCGCCAGCAGCCCGGACTCAGATACGCAGTATTTT.